The rows below give T cell receptor beta chains drawn from one sample of a study of early T cells in non-severe SARS-CoV-2 infection. TCRdb reprocessed the 5' RACE reads with MiXCR, giving one entry per CDR3 protein. This table has about 83,000 distinct CDR3 sequences, roughly an eighth appearing once. Sequenced input: whole blood. Every receptor here comes from an adult who was a healthcare worker with PCR-confirmed SARS-CoV-2 infection or an uninfected control (not recorded which). CDR3s include the opening cysteine and the closing phenylalanine or tryptophan. Each record gives: J gene, V gene, D gene, clone size, CDR3 protein, CDR3 DNA. A D gene is named only where the DNA matches it firmly. A row's size may be missing; if present it is once, few, many or a size class.

>TRBJ2-7|TRBV20-1|NA|NA
CSVATPGAAQNKQYF
TGCAGTGTCGCCACCCCGGGGGCGGCACAGAATAAGCAGTACTTC
>TRBJ1-5|TRBV6-2/TRBV6-3|NA|many
CASSHPDQPQHF
TGTGCCAGCAGCCACCCGGATCAGCCCCAGCATTTT
>TRBJ2-6|TRBV14|NA|NA
CASRQTGANVLTF
TGTGCCAGCAGGCAAACTGGGGCCAACGTCCTGACTTTC
>TRBJ2-3|TRBV6-1|TRBD2|NA
CASGGVSTDTQYF
TGTGCCAGCGGGGGGGTCAGCACAGATACGCAGTATTTT
>TRBJ2-3|TRBV12-3/TRBV12-4|NA|NA
CASSHRQAVTDTQYF
TGTGCCAGCAGTCATCGACAGGCCGTTACAGATACGCAGTATTTT
>TRBJ2-1|TRBV7-3|TRBD2|few
CASSIQPGLDYEQFF
TGTGCCAGCAGCATACAACCGGGACTAGACTATGAGCAGTTCTTC
>TRBJ2-7|TRBV6-1|NA|many
CASSDYHEQYF
TGTGCCAGCAGTGATTACCACGAGCAGTACTTC
>TRBJ2-3|TRBV9|NA|few
CASSVLTGTDTQYF
TGTGCCAGCAGCGTACTCACGGGGACAGATACGCAGTATTTT
>TRBJ1-6|TRBV30|NA|NA
CAWSGIFESPLHF
TGTGCCTGGAGTGGAATTTTCGAATCACCCCTCCACTTT
>TRBJ2-7|TRBV7-9|TRBD1|NA
CASSSDRVNEQYF
TGTGCCAGCAGCTCGGACAGGGTAAACGAGCAGTACTTC
>TRBJ2-7|TRBV6-6|TRBD2|many
CASSYSSPFASGTYEQYF
TGTGCCAGCAGTTACTCGTCGCCGTTTGCTAGCGGCACCTACGAGCAGTACTTC
>TRBJ2-3|TRBV29-1|NA|few
CSVRKGPDTQYF
TGCAGCGTTAGGAAGGGGCCAGATACGCAGTATTTT
>TRBJ2-1|TRBV21-1|NA|few
CASPKGGGEGSYNEQFF
TGTGCCAGCCCTAAAGGTGGGGGCGAAGGCTCCTACAATGAGCAGTTCTTC
>TRBJ2-1|TRBV6-1|TRBD2|NA
CASVPGLAYPEQFF
TGTGCCAGCGTCCCGGGACTAGCTTATCCTGAGCAGTTCTTC
>TRBJ2-7|TRBV12-2|NA|NA
CASRLTPPFGSAPYEQYF
TGTGCAAGTCGCTTAACGCCCCCATTTGGGTCCGCACCCTACGAGCAGTACTTC
>TRBJ2-5|TRBV12-3/TRBV12-4|NA|NA
CASSSPRQTQYF
TGTGCCAGCAGTTCCCCCCGGCAGACCCAGTACTTC
>TRBJ2-1|TRBV12-3/TRBV12-4|TRBD2|NA
CASRPRLAGNEQFF
TGTGCCAGCAGACCAAGACTAGCGGGCAATGAGCAGTTCTTC
>TRBJ1-1|TRBV10-2|NA|few
CASSDRQLGVVF
TGCGCCAGCAGTGACCGGCAGCTGGGAGTGGTCTTT
>TRBJ1-5|TRBV4-1|NA|NA
CASSQEGQQQPQHF
TGCGCCAGCAGCCAAGAAGGACAGCAACAGCCCCAGCATTTT
>TRBJ2-4|TRBV7-9|NA|NA
CASSLKGDLKAKNIQYF
TGTGCCAGCAGCTTGAAGGGTGATTTAAAAGCCAAAAACATTCAGTACTTC
>TRBJ2-7|TRBV5-6|NA|NA
CASSLEGEQYF
TGTGCCAGCAGCTTGGAGGGCGAGCAGTACTTC
>TRBJ2-3|TRBV4-1|NA|few
CASCGVSTDTQYF
TGCGCCAGCTGTGGGGTGAGCACAGATACGCAGTATTTT
>TRBJ2-2|TRBV6-2/TRBV6-3|NA|NA
CASSYLLGGISAELFF
TGTGCCAGCAGTTACTTACTAGGAGGGATCAGCGCGGAGCTGTTTTTT
>TRBJ2-1|TRBV6-2/TRBV6-3|TRBD2|NA
CASSRLSSGRAYNEQFF
TGTGCCAGCAGTCGACTATCTAGCGGGAGGGCCTACAATGAGCAGTTCTTC
>TRBJ1-4|TRBV6-5|TRBD1|few
CASSYSPGGNEKLFF
TGTGCCAGCAGTTACTCGCCAGGGGGGAATGAAAAACTGTTTTTT
>TRBJ1-6|TRBV10-3|TRBD1|many
CAISETGGNSPLHF
TGTGCCATCAGTGAGACAGGGGGCAATTCACCCCTCCACTTT
>TRBJ2-3|TRBV12-3/TRBV12-4|TRBD2|NA
CASSATSGARGTQYF
TGTGCCAGCAGTGCGACTAGCGGAGCACGAGGTACGCAGTATTTT
>TRBJ1-2|TRBV30|TRBD1|NA
CAWRDRGNYGYTF
TGTGCCTGGAGGGACAGGGGTAACTATGGCTACACCTTC
>TRBJ2-1|TRBV10-3|NA|NA
CAISRLGRGQFF
TGTGCCATCAGTCGCCTGGGACGGGGCCAGTTCTTC
>TRBJ2-2|TRBV6-5|TRBD2|once
CASSYYPPSGSLTGELFF
TGTGCCAGCAGTTACTATCCCCCTAGCGGGAGTCTCACCGGGGAGCTGTTTTTT
>TRBJ2-7|TRBV4-3|TRBD2|NA
CASSQVLRLAGGEQYF
TGCGCCAGCAGCCAAGTCCTTCGACTAGCGGGTGGCGAGCAGTACTTC
>TRBJ1-1|TRBV7-2|TRBD1|NA
CASSSRDRGRTEAFF
TGTGCCAGCAGCTCCCGGGACAGGGGGAGGACTGAAGCTTTCTTT
>TRBJ1-1|TRBV12-3/TRBV12-4|NA|many
CASSTANGEAFF
TGTGCCAGCAGCACGGCCAACGGGGAAGCTTTCTTT
>TRBJ2-5|TRBV20-1|TRBD2|many
CSASQGTSDQETQYF
TGCAGTGCTAGTCAAGGGACTAGCGACCAAGAGACCCAGTACTTC
>TRBJ2-2|TRBV6-2/TRBV6-3|NA|NA
CASSHGSYTGELFF
TGTGCCAGCAGTCACGGATCCTACACCGGGGAGCTGTTTTTT
>TRBJ1-1|TRBV7-2|NA|few
CASSLVLGAEAFF
TGTGCCAGCAGCTTAGTTCTGGGCGCTGAAGCTTTCTTT
>TRBJ1-1|TRBV6-2/TRBV6-3|NA|many
CASRSSRTVNTEAFF
TGTGCCAGCAGGTCTTCGCGGACGGTCAACACTGAAGCTTTCTTT
>TRBJ2-5|TRBV7-6|NA|few
CASSLDWSSQETQYF
TGTGCCAGCAGCTTAGATTGGTCCTCCCAAGAGACCCAGTACTTC
>TRBJ2-2|TRBV11-2|NA|many
CASSPHGVGELFF
TGTGCCAGCAGCCCCCATGGGGTGGGGGAGCTGTTTTTT
>TRBJ2-7|TRBV27|TRBD1|many
CASSFGTGGGYEQYF
TGTGCCAGCAGTTTTGGGACAGGGGGAGGCTACGAGCAGTACTTC
>TRBJ2-1|TRBV6-1|TRBD2|few
CASSAVREGNEQFF
TGTGCCAGCAGTGCCGTACGGGAGGGTAATGAGCAGTTCTTC
>TRBJ2-5|TRBV4-2|TRBD1|NA
CASSQEDRESETQYF
TGTGCCAGCAGCCAAGAGGACAGGGAATCAGAGACCCAGTACTTC